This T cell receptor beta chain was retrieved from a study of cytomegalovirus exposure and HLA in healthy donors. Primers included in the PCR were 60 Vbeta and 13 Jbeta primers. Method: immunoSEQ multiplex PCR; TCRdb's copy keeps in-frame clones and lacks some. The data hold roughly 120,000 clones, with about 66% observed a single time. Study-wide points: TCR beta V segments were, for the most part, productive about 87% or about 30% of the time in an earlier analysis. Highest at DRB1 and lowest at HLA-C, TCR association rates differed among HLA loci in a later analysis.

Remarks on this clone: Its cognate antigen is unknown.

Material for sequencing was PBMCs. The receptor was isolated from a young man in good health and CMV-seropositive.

The DNA for the CDR3 is TGCGCCAGCAGCCAAGAGGGGGACATGATCCCAGATACGCAGTATTTT. Translation gives CASSQEGDMIPDTQYF. The chain joins TRBV4-1 to TRBJ2-3, with D perhaps matching TRBD1 (6 bases). CDR1 and CDR2 from the germline V gene are MGHRA and YSYEKL. There are 16 residues in the CDR3. With 0 bases removed from V and 4 bases from J, the gap between germline ends came to 14 bases.